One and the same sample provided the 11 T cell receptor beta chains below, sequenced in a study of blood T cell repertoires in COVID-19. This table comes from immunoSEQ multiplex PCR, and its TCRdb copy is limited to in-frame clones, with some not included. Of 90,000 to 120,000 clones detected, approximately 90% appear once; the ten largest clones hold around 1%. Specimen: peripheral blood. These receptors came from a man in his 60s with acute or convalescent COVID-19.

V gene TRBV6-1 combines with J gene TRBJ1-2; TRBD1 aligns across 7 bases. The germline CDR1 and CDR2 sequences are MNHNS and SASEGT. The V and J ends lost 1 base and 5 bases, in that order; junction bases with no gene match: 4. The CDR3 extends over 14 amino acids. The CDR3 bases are TGTGCCAGCAGTGAAGACCCAGGGGGGTATGGCTACACCTTC. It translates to CASSEDPGGYGYTF.

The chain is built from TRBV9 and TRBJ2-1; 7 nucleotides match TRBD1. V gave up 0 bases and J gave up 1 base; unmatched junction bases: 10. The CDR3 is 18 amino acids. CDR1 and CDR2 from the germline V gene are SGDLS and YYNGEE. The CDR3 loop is CASSVAYGDSPSYNEQFF. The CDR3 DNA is TGTGCCAGCAGCGTAGCTTACGGGGACAGCCCTTCCTACAATGAGCAGTTCTTC.

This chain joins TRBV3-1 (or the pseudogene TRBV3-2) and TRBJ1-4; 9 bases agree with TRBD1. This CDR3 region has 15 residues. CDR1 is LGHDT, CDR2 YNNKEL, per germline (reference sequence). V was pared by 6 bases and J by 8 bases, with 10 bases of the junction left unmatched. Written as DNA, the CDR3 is TGTGCCAGCAGTCCTCCGGGACAGGGCAACGAAAAACTGTTTTTT. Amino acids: CASSPPGQGNEKLFF.

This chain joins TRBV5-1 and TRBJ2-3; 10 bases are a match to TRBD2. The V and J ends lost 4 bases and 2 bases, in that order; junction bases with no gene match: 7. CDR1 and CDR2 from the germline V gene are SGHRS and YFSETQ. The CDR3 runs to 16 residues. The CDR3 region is CASSTHSGRPTDTQYF. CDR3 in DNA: TGCGCCAGCAGCACTCATAGCGGGAGGCCCACAGATACGCAGTATTTT.

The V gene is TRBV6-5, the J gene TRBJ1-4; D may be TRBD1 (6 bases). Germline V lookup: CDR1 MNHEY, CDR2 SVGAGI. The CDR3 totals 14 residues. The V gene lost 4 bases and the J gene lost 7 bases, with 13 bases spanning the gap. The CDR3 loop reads CASSWEGVGEKLFF. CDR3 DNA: TGTGCCAGCAGTTGGGAGGGGGTAGGTGAAAAACTGTTTTTT.

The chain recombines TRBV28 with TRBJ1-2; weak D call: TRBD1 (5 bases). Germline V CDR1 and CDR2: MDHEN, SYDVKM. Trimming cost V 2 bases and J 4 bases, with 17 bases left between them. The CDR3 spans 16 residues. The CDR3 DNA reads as TGTGCCAGCAGTTTAGGGAATTACAGGCCTATCTATGGCTACACCTTC. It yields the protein CASSLGNYRPIYGYTF.

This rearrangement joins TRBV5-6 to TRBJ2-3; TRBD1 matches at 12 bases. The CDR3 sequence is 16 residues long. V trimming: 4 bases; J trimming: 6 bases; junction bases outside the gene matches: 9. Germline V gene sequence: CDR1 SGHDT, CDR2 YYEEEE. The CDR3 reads CASSLTGTGGMDTQYF. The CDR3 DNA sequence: TGTGCCAGCAGCCTTACCGGGACAGGGGGCATGGATACGCAGTATTTT. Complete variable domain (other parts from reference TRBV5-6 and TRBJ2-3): DAGVTQSPTHLIKTRGQQVTLRCSPKSGHDTVSWYQQALGQGPQFIFQYYEEEERQRGNFPDRFSGHQFPNYSSELNVNALLLGDSALYLCASSLTGTGGMDTQYFGPGTRLTVL.

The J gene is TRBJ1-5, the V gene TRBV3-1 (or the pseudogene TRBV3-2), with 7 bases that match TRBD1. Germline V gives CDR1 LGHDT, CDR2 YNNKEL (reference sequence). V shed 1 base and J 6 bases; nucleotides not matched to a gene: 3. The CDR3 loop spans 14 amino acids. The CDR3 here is CASSQGQGFQPQHF. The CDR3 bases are TGTGCCAGCAGCCAAGGACAGGGATTTCAGCCCCAGCATTTT.

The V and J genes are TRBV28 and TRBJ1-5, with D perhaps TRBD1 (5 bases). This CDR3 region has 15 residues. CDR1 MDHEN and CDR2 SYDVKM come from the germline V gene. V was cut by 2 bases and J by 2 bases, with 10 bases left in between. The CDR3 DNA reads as TGTGCCAGCAGTTTAACAGGTGGAGGCAATCAGCCCCAGCATTTT. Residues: CASSLTGGGNQPQHF.

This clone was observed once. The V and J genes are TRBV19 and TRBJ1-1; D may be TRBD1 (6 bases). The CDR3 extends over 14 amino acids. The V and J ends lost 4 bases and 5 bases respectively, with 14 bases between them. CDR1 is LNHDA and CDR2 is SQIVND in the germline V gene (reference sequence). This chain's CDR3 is CASSTGAGRTEAFF. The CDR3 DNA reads TGTGCCAGTAGTACAGGGGCAGGAAGAACTGAAGCTTTCTTT.

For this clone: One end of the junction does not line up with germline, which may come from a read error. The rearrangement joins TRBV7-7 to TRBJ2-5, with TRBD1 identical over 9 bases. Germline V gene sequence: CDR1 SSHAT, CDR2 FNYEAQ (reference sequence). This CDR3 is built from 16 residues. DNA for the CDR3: TGTGCTAGCAGCCTCGGGACAGGGACCCCTCGAGAGACCCAGTACTTC. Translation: CASSLGTGTPRETQYF.